This T cell receptor (beta chain) emerged from a study of blood T cell repertoires in COVID-19. TCRdb's table, derived via immunoSEQ multiplex PCR, lists solely in-frame clones and lacks some. The sample contains about 240,000 clones, roughly 86% of which appear only once. Trimming cost V 1 base and J 4 bases, with 17 bases left between them. Germline CDR1 SNHLY, CDR2 FYNNEI. CDR3 length: 17 residues. Sequencing was performed on peripheral blood. This clonotype was obtained from a man in his fifties or sixties with acute or convalescent COVID-19. The chain links TRBV2 to TRBJ1-5; the D gene is possibly TRBD1 (5 bases). The CDR3 is CASSEGRALLFNQPQHF. The CDR3 DNA reads TGTGCCAGCAGTGAAGGCAGGGCCCTGCTCTTTAATCAGCCCCAGCATTTT.